Given below is one TCR beta chain in context. Its antigen remains unidentified. Per germline, CDR1 MNHEY and CDR2 SMNVEV (reference sequence). There are 16 residues in the CDR3. The V gene lost 2 bases and the J gene lost 0 bases, with 11 bases spanning the gap. The source of the sample is a study of OX40 agonist ivuxolimab in advanced cancers. Turning to the study itself: Three patients got partial responses; one had hepatocellular carcinoma and two had cutaneous melanoma.

Assay: immunoSEQ multiplex PCR; the TCRdb copy retains only in-frame clones and omits some. Counted here are roughly 65,000 clones, 91% occurring once; the ten biggest clones make up under 0.35%. Exclusion applied to patients with autoimmune disease history or systemic immunosuppression. Study observations and caveats: Relative to CD4+, CD8+ T cells held more expanded clones on average.

The rearrangement joins TRBV27 to TRBJ2-1; D may be TRBD2 (6 bases). Here the sequenced sample was CD4+ or CD8+ T cells sorted from blood, taken in a trial of the OX40 agonist ivuxolimab. The source of this sequence is an adult with an advanced solid tumor such as melanoma, head and neck, liver or kidney cancer. The DNA of the CDR3 is TGTGCCAGCAGTTTAGCCCCAGCGGGCTCCTACAATGAGCAGTTCTTC. Encoded protein: CASSLAPAGSYNEQFF.